The text below deals with one TCR beta chain. Its antigen is undetermined. This CDR3 has 14 amino acids. With 3 bases clipped from V and 3 bases from J, the junction kept 3 bases outside the gene matches. Germline CDR1 reads SQVTM; CDR2 reads ANQGSEA. Using immunoSEQ multiplex PCR, the repertoire was profiled, and TCRdb retains in-frame clones only, with some absent. This sample yields around 110,000 clones, of which 80% to 90% are seen a single time; around 3.1% belongs to the top ten. This record belongs to a study of T cell responses to AZD1222 COVID-19 vaccine. Regarding the study as a whole: The study identified only a handful of AZD1222 recipients as seropositive at baseline. Possibly, clonal diversity was underestimated; donors were largely white British and included more females.

The chain links TRBV29-1 to TRBJ2-1, with 9 bases fitting TRBD1. The TCR was taken from an adult in good health. Sample: peripheral blood, taken on day 0 of AZD1222 vaccination. CDR3 sequence (DNA): TGCAGCGTTGAGGGGGGACAGGGCTACAATGAGCAGTTCTTC. It specifies CSVEGGQGYNEQFF.